Presented here are 27 T cell receptor beta chains from one specimen sequenced in a study of CD8 T cells in Susac syndrome. About 0.45 to 1 ug RNA was reverse transcribed with random hexamers. TCRdb recomputed calls from the immunoSEQ multiplex PCR reads with MiXCR, one row per CDR3 protein. Of about 210,000 distinct CDR3 sequences listed, approximately 95% are singletons. The sample consisted of CD4+ T cells from PBMCs. Every receptor here comes from a human donor with multiple sclerosis.

The gene calls are TRBV3-1 and TRBJ2-2; 8 positions agree with TRBD1. In germline, CDR1 is LGHDT, CDR2 YNNKEL (reference sequence). J gave up 4 bases and V 1 base, and 5 bases lay outside the gene matches. The CDR3 consists of 16 residues. CDR3 sequence: CASSQGRGPRTGELFF. The CDR3 DNA follows: TGTGCCAGCAGCCAAGGCAGGGGGCCTCGCACCGGGGAGCTGTTTTTT. Full variable domain (missing parts from reference TRBV3-1 and TRBJ2-2): DTAVSQTPKYLVTQMGNDKSIKCEQNLGHDTMYWYKQDSKKFLKIMFSYNNKELIINETVPNRFSPKSPDKAHLNLHINSLELGDSAVYFCASSQGRGPRTGELFFGEGSRLTVL.

The chain recombines TRBV20-1 with TRBJ1-1; no clear D. Germline assignment: CDR1 DFQATT and CDR2 SNEGSKA (reference sequence). V lost 5 bases to trimming and J lost 4 bases, with 20 bases between them. This CDR3 has 15 amino acids. Here the CDR3 DNA reads TGCAGTGCTCAAAGCCTCGTAGGGATGGCCACTGAAGCTTTCTTT. Protein: CSAQSLVGMATEAFF.

The chain carries TRBV5-1 and TRBJ2-1; D gene unclear. CDR3 length: 14 amino acids. V was cut by 2 bases and J by 5 bases, with 11 bases left in between. The germline V gene encodes CDR1 SGHRS and CDR2 YFSETQ. In DNA form, the CDR3 reads TGCGCCAGCAGCTTCACAGCTCCCCACAATGAGCAGTTCTTC. This gives the protein CASSFTAPHNEQFF.

The J gene is TRBJ1-2, the V gene TRBV6-5; D not certain. Germline V gene lookup returns CDR1 MNHEY and CDR2 SVGAGI. Trimming removed 10 bases from V and 6 bases from J, with 12 bases in between. The CDR3 is 11 residues long. The CDR3 reads CAIVGLDGYTF. CDR3 nucleotide sequence: TGTGCCATCGTTGGGTTGGATGGCTACACCTTC.

Only a few counts were recorded for this clonotype. The chain carries TRBV29-1 and TRBJ1-1; D may be TRBD1 (6 bases). The CDR3 extends over 12 amino acids. In germline, CDR1 is SQVTM, CDR2 ANQGSEA. With 7 bases removed from V and 1 base from J, the gap between germline ends came to 10 bases. CDR3 sequence: CSAGQSNTEAFF. In DNA form, the CDR3 reads TGCAGCGCCGGACAGTCGAACACTGAAGCTTTCTTT.

The sample holds one count of this clonotype. This sequence joins TRBV25-1 and TRBJ1-2; 8 bases match TRBD1. CDR3 length: 12 residues. Germline V CDR1 and CDR2: MGHDK, SYGVNS. V trimming: 9 bases; J trimming: 4 bases; junction bases outside the gene matches: 4. CDR3 region: CASAGGGYGYTF. Here the CDR3 DNA reads TGTGCCAGTGCAGGGGGCGGCTATGGCTACACCTTC.

V usage is TRBV14 and J usage is TRBJ1-2; D gene unclear. The CDR3 spans 13 residues. V was cut by 0 bases and J by 3 bases, with 5 bases left in between. Germline V lookup: CDR1 SGHDN, CDR2 FVKESK. The CDR3 protein is CASSQDIYYGYTF. The CDR3 bases are TGTGCCAGCAGCCAAGACATCTACTATGGCTACACCTTC.

This chain uses TRBV3-1 with TRBJ1-5; D perhaps matches TRBD1 (5 bases). This CDR3 spans 15 amino acids. Trimming took 4 bases from V and 6 from J, leaving 16 bases between them. Germline V lookup: CDR1 LGHDT, CDR2 YNNKEL (reference sequence). The DNA for the CDR3 is TGTGCCAGCAGCCCTAGCCGGGACGGCCTTCAGCCCCAGCATTTT. This sequence encodes CASSPSRDGLQPQHF. Together with reference TRBV3-1 and TRBJ1-5, the CDR3 gives the full variable domain: DTAVSQTPKYLVTQMGNDKSIKCEQNLGHDTMYWYKQDSKKFLKIMFSYNNKELIINETVPNRFSPKSPDKAHLNLHINSLELGDSAVYFCASSPSRDGLQPQHFGDGTRLSIL.

In DNA, the CDR3 is TGTGCCAGCAGCGCGACAGATCCTGAGACCCAGTACTTC. Translation gives CASSATDPETQYF. The chain combines TRBV9 with TRBJ2-5, with D maybe TRBD1 (5 bases). The CDR3 is 13 amino acids. Germline lookup yields CDR1 SGDLS and CDR2 YYNGEE. The V and J ends lost 3 bases and 5 bases respectively, with 11 bases between them.

The V and J genes are TRBV19 and TRBJ1-5; D gene ambiguous. The CDR3 loop spans 13 amino acids. V lost 3 bases and J lost 6, with 9 bases in between. From germline, CDR1 is LNHDA and CDR2 SQIVND (reference sequence). Written as DNA, the CDR3 is TGTGCCAGTAGTATTGCCACGCGTCAGCCCCAGCATTTT. Its protein is CASSIATRQPQHF.

This chain connects TRBV20-1 to TRBJ1-5; 9 positions match TRBD1. Per the germline V gene, CDR1 is DFQATT and CDR2 is SNEGSKA (reference sequence). This CDR3 has 16 amino acids. The junction had 6 bases not matched to a gene; V was cut back by 1 base and J by 2 bases. The CDR3 nucleotides are TGCAGTGCTAGAGGACTCTGGACAGGGGGCAATCAGCCCCAGCATTTT. Protein: CSARGLWTGGNQPQHF.

The CDR3 sequence: CASSLGGASENQPQHF. DNA of the CDR3: TGCGCCAGCAGCTTGGGGGGGGCCTCGGAGAATCAGCCCCAGCATTTT. This rearrangement joins TRBV5-1 to TRBJ1-5, with D possibly being TRBD1 (6 bases). The CDR3 covers 16 residues. The germline CDR1 and CDR2 sequences are SGHRS and YFSETQ. V lost 0 bases to trimming and J lost 4 bases, with 14 bases between them.

This clonotype has just one count. This chain links TRBV7-9 with TRBJ2-1; D is possibly TRBD1 or TRBD2 (5 bases each). Germline CDR1 and CDR2: SEHNR and FQNEAQ (reference sequence). The CDR3 length is 12 residues. Trimming removed 5 bases at V and 5 bases at J, with 7 bases between. Written as DNA, the CDR3 is TGTGCCAGCAGCCTGGGGGACAATGAGCAGTTCTTC. This translates into CASSLGDNEQFF.

This sequence joins TRBV27 and TRBJ2-2; D not certain. The germline CDR1 and CDR2 sequences are MNHEY and SMNVEV (reference sequence). V lost 5 bases and J lost 3, with 4 bases in between. The CDR3 consists of 12 residues. The CDR3 loop reads CASSHYTGELFF. CDR3 nucleotide sequence: TGTGCCAGCAGTCATTACACCGGGGAGCTGTTTTTT.

The genes are TRBV5-1 and TRBJ2-1; 10 bases agree with TRBD2. The CDR3 loop spans 16 amino acids. Losses at the gene ends were 4 bases for V and 9 bases for J; bases not matched to a gene: 13. Germline CDR1 reads SGHRS; CDR2 reads YFSETQ. The CDR3 loop is CASSPRTAGGPGEQFF. As DNA, the CDR3 is TGCGCCAGCAGCCCCAGGACAGCGGGGGGGCCTGGTGAGCAGTTCTTC.

The V gene is TRBV11-2, the J gene TRBJ2-5, with D hard to call. In germline, CDR1 is SGHAT, CDR2 FQNNGV. This CDR3 has 13 residues. V lost 1 base, J lost 9 bases, and 12 bases lay in between. This chain's CDR3 is CASSLGERGSQYF. The CDR3 DNA reads as TGTGCCAGCAGCTTAGGTGAACGTGGATCCCAGTACTTC.

V usage is TRBV9 and J usage is TRBJ2-7; the match to TRBD2 covers 8 bases. This CDR3 is 16 amino acids long. The ends lost 0 bases at V and 4 bases at J; junction bases unmatched: 9. Germline CDR1 SGDLS, CDR2 YYNGEE. The CDR3 nucleotides read TGTGCCAGCAGCGTAGGGTGGCGCGGGGGGAGATACGAGCAGTACTTC. Residues: CASSVGWRGGRYEQYF. The complete variable domain, with remaining parts taken from reference TRBV9 and TRBJ2-7, reads DSGVTQTPKHLITATGQRVTLRCSPRSGDLSVYWYQQSLDQGLQFLIQYYNGEERAKGNILERFSAQQFPDLHSELNLSSLELGDSALYFCASSVGWRGGRYEQYFGPGTRLTVT.

This chain connects TRBV12-3 or TRBV12-4 to TRBJ1-1; TRBD1 is a possible D gene (6 bases). V shed 3 bases and J shed 3 bases, with 8 bases lying between them. The CDR3 covers 13 residues. CDR3 residues: CASSFRTDTEAFF. In DNA form, the CDR3 reads TGTGCCAGCAGTTTCCGGACAGACACTGAAGCTTTCTTT.

The chain uses TRBV2 and TRBJ2-2, with 9 bases matching TRBD2. Germline CDR1 is SNHLY and CDR2 is FYNNEI. This CDR3 contains 15 residues. With 2 bases clipped from V and 6 bases from J, the junction kept 4 bases outside the gene matches. In nucleotides, the CDR3 is TGTGCCAGCAGTGAACGGCGGGGGGGAGCCGGGGAGCTGTTTTTT. It codes for CASSERRGGAGELFF. Filled out from reference TRBV2 and TRBJ2-2, the complete variable domain reads EPEVTQTPSHQVTQMGQEVILRCVPISNHLYFYWYRQILGQKVEFLVSFYNNEISEKSEIFDDQFSVERPDGSNFTLKIRSTKLEDSAMYFCASSERRGGAGELFFGEGSRLTVL.

This chain links TRBV27 with TRBJ2-1; 10 nucleotides align to TRBD1. The germline V gene has CDR1 MNHEY and CDR2 SMNVEV (reference sequence). The CDR3 loop spans 14 amino acids. V dropped 6 bases and J dropped 3; count of bases not matched to a gene: 2. For the CDR3, the DNA is TGTGCCAGCAGGGGACAGGGGATCTACAATGAGCAGTTCTTC. This sequence encodes CASRGQGIYNEQFF.

CDR3 protein: CASTRDSVVVQYF. The CDR3 DNA reads as TGTGCCAGCACCAGGGACAGCGTCGTTGTTCAGTACTTC. The chain combines TRBV12-3 or TRBV12-4 with TRBJ2-7; TRBD1 aligns across 7 bases. The CDR3 loop spans 13 amino acids. V lost 7 bases and J lost 10; bases outside the gene matches: 13.

The chain uses TRBV7-9 and TRBJ2-3, with 7 bases identical to TRBD1. Germline V lookup: CDR1 SEHNR, CDR2 FQNEAQ (reference sequence). V was pared by 5 bases and J by 3 bases, with 8 bases of the junction left unmatched. The CDR3 has 15 residues. CDR3 sequence (DNA): TGTGCCAGCAGCACTACAGGGGACGTTACAGATACGCAGTATTTT. Residues: CASSTTGDVTDTQYF.

This sequence joins TRBV4-2 and TRBJ1-5; 8 bases agree with TRBD1. The germline V gene has CDR1 LGHNA and CDR2 YNFKEQ. V gave up 3 bases and J gave up 2 bases; unmatched junction bases: 6. This CDR3 is 16 amino acids long. CDR3 sequence reads: CASSQADRDGNQPQHF. For the CDR3, the DNA is TGTGCCAGCAGCCAGGCGGACAGGGACGGCAATCAGCCCCAGCATTTT.

The J gene is TRBJ2-1, the V gene TRBV29-1; D unclear. Germline assignment: CDR1 SQVTM and CDR2 ANQGSEA. The CDR3 length is 11 residues. Trimming cost V 4 bases and J 8 bases, with 9 bases left between them. The CDR3 spells CSVVPWDEQFF. The DNA for the CDR3 is TGCAGCGTTGTACCGTGGGATGAGCAGTTCTTC.

This rearrangement joins TRBV20-1 to TRBJ2-1; TRBD2 is a possible D gene (6 bases). The CDR3 has 13 residues. Trimming took 1 base from V and 9 from J, leaving 13 bases between them. CDR1 is DFQATT and CDR2 is SNEGSKA in the germline V gene (reference sequence). The CDR3 loop is CSARVEVGGEQFF. CDR3 DNA sequence: TGCAGTGCTAGAGTAGAGGTCGGGGGTGAGCAGTTCTTC.

V is TRBV20-1 and J is TRBJ2-1; D is perhaps TRBD1 (6 bases). Germline V CDR1 and CDR2: DFQATT, SNEGSKA (reference sequence). Trimming shortened V by 5 bases and J by 0 bases, and 11 bases separated the two germline ends. CDR3 size: 14 residues. CDR3 bases: TGCAGTGCTGTTGACAGGAGCTCCTACAATGAGCAGTTCTTC. It codes for CSAVDRSSYNEQFF.

V and J are TRBV7-2 and TRBJ2-4; tentatively, D is TRBD1 (5 bases). Germline CDR1 is SGHTA and CDR2 is FQGNSA. Trimming pared 5 bases from V and 0 bases from J, leaving 14 bases between. CDR3 length: 16 amino acids. CDR3 coding DNA: TGTGCCAGCAGCGTTGTAGGGGCTTTAGCCAAAAACATTCAGTACTTC. This sequence encodes CASSVVGALAKNIQYF.